What follows are 9 T cell receptor beta chains derived from one specimen sequenced in a study of follicular helper T cells after annual influenza vaccination. The time point is: 2014-2015 season, 7 days after vaccination. Libraries were prepared by immunoSEQ multiplex PCR; TCRdb keeps only in-frame clonotypes and omits some of them. The data show roughly 3,000 clones, around 80% seen once. Here the sequenced sample was CXCR5+ CD38- circulating T follicular helper cells from blood, taken 7 days after influenza vaccination. The subset here: circulating Tfh, non-naive CD4+CXCR5+PD-1+ (ICOS+CD38+ or ICOS-CD38-). These receptors were taken from an adult who received the influenza vaccine.

The chain has TRBV5-1 and TRBJ2-1; D remains ambiguous. Trimming stripped 4 bases from V and 7 bases from J, with 15 bases between. CDR1 SGHRS and CDR2 YFSETQ come from the germline V gene. The CDR3 runs 14 residues. CDR3 amino acids: CASSIVVGDNEQFF. Here the CDR3 DNA reads TGCGCCAGCAGCATAGTCGTTGGGGATAATGAGCAGTTCTTC.

The genes are TRBV5-1 and TRBJ2-5; 11 bases are shared with TRBD2. The CDR3 is 18 residues long. Germline V CDR1 and CDR2: SGHRS, YFSETQ. Trimming cost V 4 bases and J 0 bases; bases outside gene matches: 11. CDR3 nucleotide sequence: TGCGCCAGCAGCCCGGGGTCGCTAGCGGGGGGACACCAAGAGACCCAGTACTTC. This gives the protein CASSPGSLAGGHQETQYF.

This clone came up a few times. This sequence joins TRBV5-1 and TRBJ1-6; weak D call: TRBD1 (5 bases). Trimming took off 0 bases at V and 8 bases at J, with 9 bases between the two ends. CDR3 length: 14 residues. From germline, CDR1 is SGHRS and CDR2 YFSETQ. The CDR3 sequence: CASSLAGGYSPLHF. The DNA of the CDR3 is TGCGCCAGCAGCTTGGCCGGGGGGTATTCACCCCTCCACTTT.

The chain carries TRBV5-5 and TRBJ2-5; the D gene is possibly TRBD1 (6 bases). Germline V gene sequence: CDR1 SGHKS, CDR2 YYEKEE (reference sequence). Trimming shortened V by 3 bases and J by 1 base, and 10 bases separated the two germline ends. This CDR3 spans 14 amino acids. The CDR3 coding sequence is TGTGCCAGCAGCTCTGGACAGTTCCAAGAGACCCAGTACTTC. This codes for CASSSGQFQETQYF.

The chain has TRBV2 and TRBJ1-1; 7 nucleotides align to TRBD1. Germline V CDR1 and CDR2: SNHLY, FYNNEI. The CDR3 is made up of 13 amino acids. V dropped 5 bases and J dropped 6; count of bases not matched to a gene: 6. The CDR3 DNA is TGTGCCAGCAGTCCCCAGGGGGTCGCTGAAGCTTTCTTT. As protein: CASSPQGVAEAFF.

The J gene is TRBJ1-2, the V gene TRBV5-6; D perhaps matches TRBD1 (6 bases). The V gene lost 3 bases and the J gene lost 8 bases, with 11 bases spanning the gap. The germline gives CDR1 SGHDT, CDR2 YYEEEE. The CDR3 spans 12 residues. CDR3 sequence reads: CASSYGTKGYTF. In nucleotides, the CDR3 is TGTGCCAGCAGCTACGGGACAAAGGGCTACACCTTC.

This clone appeared a few times. The V and J genes are TRBV5-4 and TRBJ1-4, with D possibly matching TRBD1 (6 bases). The germline CDR1 and CDR2 sequences are SGHNT and YYREEE (reference sequence). The CDR3 has 15 residues. V was clipped by 0 bases and J by 8 bases, with 14 bases between them. The DNA for the CDR3 is TGTGCCAGCAGCTTGGATCCAGGGGAGGGCGAAAAACTGTTTTTT. Its translation is CASSLDPGEGEKLFF.

The chain links TRBV6-5 to TRBJ1-6; D gene ambiguous. The germline V gene encodes CDR1 MNHEY and CDR2 SVGAGI. The V end lost 5 bases, the J end lost 7 bases, and 3 bases lay between the germline ends. The CDR3 sequence is 11 residues long. Here the CDR3 reads CASSENSPLHF. For the CDR3, the DNA is TGTGCCAGCAGTGAGAATTCACCCCTCCACTTT.

This chain links TRBV7-3 with TRBJ1-6; D unclear. V was trimmed by 1 base and J by 1 base, leaving 2 bases between them. This CDR3 is built from 14 residues. Germline CDR1 and CDR2: SGHTA and FQGTGA. The CDR3 region is CASSLRSYNSPLHF. Here the CDR3 DNA reads TGTGCCAGCAGCTTAAGGTCCTATAATTCACCCCTCCACTTT. Full variable domain (missing parts from reference TRBV7-3 and TRBJ1-6): GAGVSQTPSNKVTEKGKYVELRCDPISGHTALYWYRQSLGQGPEFLIYFQGTGAADDSGLPNDRFFAVRPEGSVSTLKIQRTERGDSAVYLCASSLRSYNSPLHFGNGTRLTVT.